This T cell receptor beta chain is drawn from a study of human T cells and chemical hapten exposure (dated by TCRdb to the early 2020s). Turning to the overall study: For sensitization, 2% DPC in acetone was applied to a roughly 2 cm by roughly 2 cm area of upper inner arm skin. Patient blood was sampled pre-sensitization (week 0) and at 2, 6 and about 24 weeks after DPC sensitization. Patients additionally received weekly therapeutic DPC doses to the scalp throughout the approximately 25-week study period. For TCR sequencing, blood came from over 25 alopecia patients at anywhere from one to four time points (pre-sensitization, 2, 6 and 24 weeks). Alopecia areata with under or over 50% scalp involvement, alopecia totalis and alopecia universalis were represented in the patient cohort, which was mostly female. Libraries were pooled for sequencing, and per-sample TCR yields varied mainly because of small differences in library volumes within the pool. Patch testing was done on the upper back using Finn chambers containing 0.01% DPC, and results were scored after 6 days according to International Contact Dermatitis Research Group standards. Peripheral blood TCR repertoire changes were tracked in vivo in alopecia patients during primary and secondary sensitization to the hapten diphenylcyclopropenone (DPC). The study at large found these results: DPC sensitization did not change the number of TCRs with a frequency above 1 in 1000, and there was no evidence of changes in global repertoire structure. The number of PT1 expanded TCRs positively correlated with patch test score, significant at thresholds 8, 16 and 32 but not 4. Compared with pre-sensitization or healthy control sets, expanded TCRs formed significantly more large CDR3 similarity clusters, which is consistent with antigen-driven responses. Because all patients had alopecia, a presumed autoimmune disease, the immune response of the patients might differ from that of healthy individuals. After repeated subsampling, the strength of the expansion versus patch-test correlation and the threshold at which it became significant changed.

Read against the paper, the sample's time point label means: patch test 1, 2 weeks after DPC sensitization. Sample treatment or condition, as interpreted from the label and publication: therapeutic diphenylcyclopropenone sensitization with weekly scalp DPC. At every patch-test visit, the blood draw took place before the patch test was put on. Patients were considered eligible if aged 18 to 70, diagnosed with alopecia and deemed suitable for DPC therapy, and patients were excluded if pregnant. Total RNA was isolated from unfractionated whole blood collected in Tempus Blood RNA tubes. CDR1 KGHDR and CDR2 SFDVKD were looked up in the germline V gene. The germline ends are 8 bases apart after V is trimmed by 5 bases and J by 0 bases. Reading from cysteine to phenylalanine, the CDR3 counts 14 amino acids. The retained sequence is limited to the CDR3, 42 bases, with the frame set at the first base. A note on this clonotype: Its antigen remains undetermined. No much larger clonotype is one base removed from it; base qualities were not supplied.

Library creation used RACE. The reads were generated on a NextSeq 500. During library preparation, unique molecular identifiers were attached to individual cDNA molecules so that TCRs could be counted quantitatively and reproducibly. For every blood RNA sample, sequencing covered both the TCR alpha and TCR beta chains. The paper's processing steps were these. The median number of TCRs per sample was approximately 96,000, ranging from roughly 23,224 to 690,600. The Decombinator software suite was used to annotate V, J and CDR3 in the TCR reads. Every sample was subsampled to the same number of TCRs (28,000) for the PS versus PT1 abundance plots. TCRs were defined as expanded if absent before sensitization and observed at least eight times at the 2-week time point. The raw public reads went through TCRdb reprocessing: fastp at Q25, MiXCR clone calling, in-frame beta chains kept. Each record represents a unique CDR3 protein, reported with the most common genes and DNA among its rows. TCRdb's processing, not the authors', yielded these V and J calls. This sample comprises about 360,000 distinct CDR3 sequences, roughly 6.9% of them detected only once. The top ten hold 8.4% of the sample.

The material was whole blood, obtained in connection with sensitization to the hapten diphenylcyclopropenone (DPC). The chain links TRBV24-1 with TRBJ2-3; the D gene is tentatively TRBD1 or TRBD2, each matching 5 bases. The TCR was taken from a woman younger than 30 with alopecia areata. Some clones in this sample may be carry-over from other donors' samples. The CDR3 region has the sequence CATSGRDSTDTQYF. The DNA is as follows: TGTGCCACCAGTGGACGGGACAGCACAGATACGCAGTATTTT.